A single T cell receptor beta chain is shown here with its context. Antigen specificity is unknown. The data are from a study of blood T cells in healthy people across ages. Study in general: Capturing about one barcoded beta molecule per two T cells was achieved by template switching. Study results and limitations: The percentage of naive T cells correlated strongly with TCR beta diversity. Calculation of diversity from one million T cells yielded estimates considered to be underestimates. Comparison with aged donors showed that long-lived donors had more naive CD4+ cells and higher diversity.

Alongside a J-beta primer mix, a sample-barcoded 5' primer served in a second PCR lasting about 7 to 12 cycles. TCRdb used MiXCR to reprocess the 5' RACE reads, holding one entry per CDR3 protein. The sample has fewer than 950,000 distinct CDR3 sequences; 30% to 45% are singletons. Per the germline V gene, CDR1 is DFQATT and CDR2 is SNEGSKA (reference sequence). This CDR3 spans 15 amino acids. V was shortened by 3 bases and J by 1 base, with 13 bases between the two germline ends. This TCR derives from a man aged 18 to 30 in good health. This chain connects TRBV20-1 to TRBJ1-5; D call uncertain. The sequencing sample was made of blood. CDR3 sequence: CSASSAGFSNQPQHF. CDR3 DNA: TGCAGTGCTAGTAGTGCGGGCTTCAGCAATCAGCCCCAGCATTTT.